A single sample gave rise to the 28 T cell receptor beta chains below, sequenced in a study of blood T cell repertoires in COVID-19. Clones were read by immunoSEQ multiplex PCR, and TCRdb kept only the in-frame ones, dropping some. The sample records about 66,000 clones, approximately 89% being singletons. The sample taken for sequencing was peripheral blood. These receptor sequences come from a man in his sixties with acute or convalescent COVID-19.

This chain connects TRBV11-3 to TRBJ1-1; unclear D gene. This CDR3 is built from 13 residues. CDR1 is SGHNT and CDR2 is YENEEA in the germline V gene. With 2 bases removed from V and 1 base from J, the gap between germline ends came to 5 bases. The CDR3 DNA sequence: TGTGCCAGCAGCTTACAGGAGAACACTGAAGCTTTCTTT. Translating gives CASSLQENTEAFF.

CDR3 sequence (DNA): TGCGCCAGCAGCTTGGGAGGGGCACAGGGGGCCCTCGGAGGGACCTTC. Translating it yields CASSLGGAQGALGGTF. The chain links TRBV5-1 to TRBJ1-2; 9 bases map to TRBD1. The CDR3 covers 16 residues. V lost 0 bases and J lost 14; bases outside the gene matches: 17. CDR1 is SGHRS, CDR2 YFSETQ, per germline. Full variable domain (rest looked up from reference TRBV5-1 and TRBJ1-2): KAGVTQTPRYLIKTRGQQVTLSCSPISGHRSVSWYQQTPGQGLQFLFEYFSETQRNKGNFPGRFSGRQFSNSRSEMNVSTLELGDSALYLCASSLGGAQGALGGTFGSGTRLTVV.

V usage is TRBV19 and J usage is TRBJ1-6, with no clear D. CDR1 and CDR2 (germline): LNHDA, SQIVND (reference sequence). The CDR3 runs 16 residues. V gave up 6 bases and J gave up 1 base, with 13 bases separating them. CDR3 amino acids: CASRSLAGSYNSPLHF. DNA for the CDR3: TGTGCCAGTAGGTCCCTTGCGGGGTCCTATAATTCACCCCTCCACTTT.

The V gene is TRBV20-1, the J gene TRBJ2-1; D is possibly TRBD2 (5 bases). The length of the CDR3 is 11 residues. V was trimmed by 6 bases and J by 12 bases, leaving 15 bases between them. Germline-derived CDR1 and CDR2 are DFQATT and SNEGSKA (reference sequence). CDR3 amino acids: CSAPDPRGQFF. CDR3 bases: TGCAGTGCCCCCGACCCACGGGGGCAGTTCTTC.

The chain couples TRBV5-1 to TRBJ1-1; unclear D gene. V was shortened by 3 bases and J by 10 bases, with 10 bases between the two germline ends. Germline CDR1 reads SGHRS; CDR2 reads YFSETQ. The CDR3 is made up of 11 amino acids. The CDR3 DNA follows: TGCGCCAGCAGCTCGGGAGAATTAGCTTTCTTT. Translating it yields CASSSGELAFF.

The chain is built from TRBV19 and TRBJ1-5; D perhaps matches TRBD1 (6 bases). CDR3 length: 13 amino acids. The germline gives CDR1 LNHDA, CDR2 SQIVND (reference sequence). V was trimmed by 0 bases and J by 10 bases, leaving 10 bases between them. CDR3 loop: CASSIDGGAPQHF. For the CDR3, the DNA is TGTGCCAGTAGTATAGATGGGGGGGCCCCCCAGCATTTT.

V is TRBV7-3 and J is TRBJ1-1; 7 bases align to TRBD1. CDR1 is SGHTA and CDR2 is FQGTGA in the germline V gene. J lost 5 bases, V lost 5 bases, and 11 bases had no gene match. CDR3 length: 15 amino acids. The CDR3 DNA follows: TGTGCCAGCAGCACGACACAGGGGTTACGGACTGAAGCTTTCTTT. Residues: CASSTTQGLRTEAFF. The full variable domain, rest sourced from reference TRBV7-3 and TRBJ1-1, is GAGVSQTPSNKVTEKGKYVELRCDPISGHTALYWYRQSLGQGPEFLIYFQGTGAADDSGLPNDRFFAVRPEGSVSTLKIQRTERGDSAVYLCASSTTQGLRTEAFFGQGTRLTVV.

This chain uses TRBV3-1 (or the pseudogene TRBV3-2) with TRBJ2-5; D not resolved. This CDR3 has 13 residues. Trimming left V 4 bases short and J 2 bases short, with 8 bases between. Germline V gene sequence: CDR1 LGHDT, CDR2 YNNKEL (reference sequence). This chain's CDR3 is CASSLLRQETQYF. CDR3 sequence (DNA): TGTGCCAGCAGCCTACTAAGGCAAGAGACCCAGTACTTC.

The J gene is TRBJ1-2, the V gene TRBV9, with TRBD1 as a possible D gene (5 bases). This CDR3 has 16 amino acids. CDR1 and CDR2 from the germline V gene are SGDLS and YYNGEE. With 3 bases removed from V and 2 bases from J, the gap between germline ends came to 17 bases. The CDR3 DNA is TGTGCCAGCAGCGGCGGGGAGGGAAGGGGAAACTATGGCTACACCTTC. Translated: CASSGGEGRGNYGYTF. The full variable domain, rest sourced from reference TRBV9 and TRBJ1-2, is DSGVTQTPKHLITATGQRVTLRCSPRSGDLSVYWYQQSLDQGLQFLIQYYNGEERAKGNILERFSAQQFPDLHSELNLSSLELGDSALYFCASSGGEGRGNYGYTFGSGTRLTVV.

V and J are TRBV5-6 and TRBJ2-3; D might be TRBD1 (6 bases). Germline CDR1 SGHDT, CDR2 YYEEEE. With 5 bases removed from V and 4 bases from J, the gap between germline ends came to 8 bases. The CDR3 sequence is 12 residues long. The CDR3 DNA reads as TGTGCCAGCAGTCAGGGGTCAGATACGCAGTATTTT. Protein product: CASSQGSDTQYF.

Here the CDR3 reads CASSLTQGRYTF. CDR3 sequence (DNA): TGCGCCAGCAGCTTGACACAGGGGCGCTACACCTTC. This rearrangement joins TRBV5-1 to TRBJ1-2; 7 bases are a match to TRBD1. Germline CDR1 SGHRS, CDR2 YFSETQ. This CDR3 has 12 amino acids. The ends lost 1 base at V and 9 bases at J; junction bases unmatched: 3.

V usage is TRBV30 and J usage is TRBJ2-1; D might be TRBD2 (7 bases). Germline V lookup: CDR1 GTSNPN, CDR2 SVGIG (reference sequence). The V and J ends lost 5 bases and 9 bases respectively, with 14 bases between them. The CDR3 sequence is 12 residues long. The CDR3 sequence: CAWRAGATEQFF. DNA of the CDR3: TGTGCCTGGCGCGCGGGGGCGACTGAGCAGTTCTTC.

This chain uses TRBV5-6 with TRBJ2-1; 11 bases map to TRBD2. The CDR3 has 17 residues. In germline, CDR1 is SGHDT, CDR2 YYEEEE. V trimming: 2 bases; J trimming: 4 bases; junction bases outside the gene matches: 8. As DNA, the CDR3 is TGTGCCAGCAGCTTCCCTCTAGCGGGGGGTGCTTACAATGAGCAGTTCTTC. Translation gives CASSFPLAGGAYNEQFF. Supplemented by reference TRBV5-6 and TRBJ2-1, the full variable domain reads DAGVTQSPTHLIKTRGQQVTLRCSPKSGHDTVSWYQQALGQGPQFIFQYYEEEERQRGNFPDRFSGHQFPNYSSELNVNALLLGDSALYLCASSFPLAGGAYNEQFFGPGTRLTVL.

The chain recombines TRBV5-1 with TRBJ2-2; 9 bases are shared with TRBD1. The V gene end was trimmed by 3 bases and the J gene end by 0 bases; junction bases not matched to a gene: 6. From germline, CDR1 is SGHRS and CDR2 YFSETQ. The CDR3 loop spans 17 amino acids. The CDR3 sequence is CASSSRDRDPNTGELFF. DNA for the CDR3: TGCGCCAGCAGCTCCCGGGACAGGGACCCGAACACCGGGGAGCTGTTTTTT.

The CDR3 spells CASSSDRPSSSYNSPLHF. The CDR3 DNA sequence: TGTGCCAGCAGCTCGGACAGGCCGTCTAGCTCCTATAATTCACCCCTCCACTTT. J is TRBJ1-6 and V is TRBV7-9; TRBD1 aligns across 7 bases. Germline loops: CDR1 SEHNR, CDR2 FQNEAQ (reference sequence). J lost 0 bases, V lost 4 bases, and 9 bases had no gene match. The CDR3 runs to 18 residues.

The chain has TRBV10-1 and TRBJ1-4; TRBD1 might be the D (5 bases). CDR1 WNHNN and CDR2 SYGVQD come from the germline V gene (reference sequence). This CDR3 is 13 amino acids long. Trimming pared 5 bases from V and 3 bases from J, leaving 7 bases between. CDR3 coding DNA: TGCGCCAGCAGTACAGGTTCTAATGAAAAACTGTTTTTT. Its protein product is CASSTGSNEKLFF.

This chain connects TRBV30 to TRBJ1-2; no reliable D call. This CDR3 has 11 residues. CDR1 GTSNPN and CDR2 SVGIG come from the germline V gene (reference sequence). V was cut by 1 base and J by 6 bases, with 6 bases left in between. CDR3 residues: CAWSGGNGYTF. The CDR3 DNA reads TGTGCCTGGAGTGGCGGGAATGGCTACACCTTC. Variable domain in full (rest from reference TRBV30 and TRBJ1-2): SQTIHQWPATLVQPVGSPLSLECTVEGTSNPNLYWYRQAAGRGLQLLFYSVGIGQISSEVPQNLSASRPQDRQFILSSKKLLLSDSGFYLCAWSGGNGYTFGSGTRLTVV.

The chain couples TRBV7-9 to TRBJ2-7; 7 bases are a match to TRBD1. The CDR3 spans 11 residues. The trim removed 1 base at V and 10 bases at J, leaving 1 base unmatched. The germline V gene encodes CDR1 SEHNR and CDR2 FQNEAQ (reference sequence). Here the CDR3 DNA reads TGTGCCAGCAGCTTAGGACAGGGACAGTACTTC. Residues: CASSLGQGQYF. Combining the CDR3 with reference TRBV7-9 and TRBJ2-7 gives the whole variable domain DTGVSQNPRHKITKRGQNVTFRCDPISEHNRLYWYRQTLGQGPEFLTYFQNEAQLEKSRLLSDRFSAERPKGSFSTLEIQRTEQGDSAMYLCASSLGQGQYFGPGTRLTVT.

The V gene is TRBV3-1 (or the pseudogene TRBV3-2), the J gene TRBJ1-6; D is unresolved. The V end lost 4 bases, the J end lost 7 bases, and 5 bases lay between the germline ends. The CDR3 loop spans 12 amino acids. Germline CDR1 LGHDT, CDR2 YNNKEL (reference sequence). CDR3 region: CASSLMNSPLHF. CDR3 nucleotides: TGTGCCAGCAGCCTCATGAATTCACCCCTCCACTTT.

This rearrangement joins TRBV9 to TRBJ1-1; TRBD1 aligns across 10 bases. This CDR3 is built from 17 residues. Trimming removed 4 bases from V and 0 bases from J; junction bases left unmatched: 9. Germline V lookup: CDR1 SGDLS, CDR2 YYNGEE. CDR3 DNA sequence: TGTGCCAGCAGCCTTGGGACAGGGGACCGAATGAACACTGAAGCTTTCTTT. It translates to CASSLGTGDRMNTEAFF.

This clone was seen a few times. The chain is built from TRBV10-3 and TRBJ2-6, with D perhaps TRBD2 (5 bases). Germline values: CDR1 ENHRY, CDR2 SYGVKD. The V end was cut by 11 bases, the J end by 9 bases, with 14 bases between. The CDR3 covers 12 residues. The CDR3 DNA reads TGTGCCTCCGAGGGAGAACGCAACGTCCTGACTTTC. This encodes CASEGERNVLTF.

The rearrangement links TRBV11-2 to TRBJ2-7, with a tentative D call TRBD2 (6 bases). This CDR3 contains 15 residues. Per the germline V gene, CDR1 is SGHAT and CDR2 is FQNNGV. V gave up 4 bases and J gave up 0 bases, with 13 bases separating them. The CDR3 sequence: CASSYSPDYSYEQYF. The CDR3 DNA reads TGTGCCAGCAGCTATTCCCCGGACTACTCCTACGAGCAGTACTTC.

The chain links TRBV11-3 to TRBJ2-5; 8 bases are a match to TRBD1. The V segment lost 5 bases and the J segment 4 bases; nucleotides outside the gene matches: 9. CDR1 SGHNT and CDR2 YENEEA come from the germline V gene. The CDR3 consists of 15 residues. The CDR3 is CASSAPGQGRETQYF. CDR3 DNA: TGTGCCAGCAGCGCCCCCGGACAGGGAAGAGAGACCCAGTACTTC.

The chain employs TRBV29-1 and TRBJ1-1; possibly TRBD1 for D (6 bases). Between the trimmed V and J ends, which lost 6 bases and 5 bases, there was a span of 19 bases. The length of the CDR3 is 14 residues. CDR1 is SQVTM, CDR2 ANQGSEA, per germline. This CDR3 reads CSVPRVQGWTEAFF. As DNA, the CDR3 is TGCAGCGTCCCGAGGGTGCAGGGGTGGACTGAAGCTTTCTTT.

The CDR3 DNA reads as TGTGCCAGCAGCCCGACTCGGGACAGATTAGATGGCTACACCTTC. Its translation: CASSPTRDRLDGYTF. The gene calls are TRBV7-3 and TRBJ1-2, with 7 bases that match TRBD1. Germline V gives CDR1 SGHTA, CDR2 FQGTGA. The CDR3 is 15 residues long. V lost 5 bases, J lost 6 bases, and 12 bases stayed unmatched.

The chain joins TRBV5-8 to TRBJ1-1; D might be TRBD1 (5 bases). This CDR3 is built from 15 residues. Germline CDR1 SGHTS, CDR2 YDEGEE. V was pared by 4 bases and J by 1 base, with 14 bases between. The DNA of the CDR3 is TGTGCCAGCAGCCCCCAGGGCAGGGCGAACACTGAAGCTTTCTTT. Protein sequence: CASSPQGRANTEAFF.

V gene TRBV18 combines with J gene TRBJ2-3, with 10 bases fitting TRBD1. The CDR3 contains 15 residues. The germline V gene has CDR1 KGHSH and CDR2 LQKENI. V shed 2 bases, J shed 1 base, and the junction held 0 bases outside the gene matches. CDR3 residues: CASSPDRGRTDTQYF. The CDR3 coding sequence is TGTGCCAGCTCACCAGACAGGGGGCGCACAGATACGCAGTATTTT. Full variable domain (remainder filled in from reference TRBV18 and TRBJ2-3): NAGVMQNPRHLVRRRGQEARLRCSPMKGHSHVYWYRQLPEEGLKFMVYLQKENIIDESGMPKERFSAEFPKEGPSILRIQQVVRGDSAAYFCASSPDRGRTDTQYFGPGTRLTVL.

This clone showed up many times. V is TRBV5-1 and J is TRBJ2-3, with a possible D match to TRBD1 (6 bases). This CDR3 region has 14 residues. CDR1 and CDR2 (germline): SGHRS, YFSETQ. The V end lost 1 base, the J end lost 3 bases, and 9 bases lay between the germline ends. Written as DNA, the CDR3 is TGCGCCAGCAGCTTGCACAGGGAAACAGATACGCAGTATTTT. This codes for CASSLHRETDTQYF. Based on the CDR3 plus reference TRBV5-1 and TRBJ2-3, the full variable domain is KAGVTQTPRYLIKTRGQQVTLSCSPISGHRSVSWYQQTPGQGLQFLFEYFSETQRNKGNFPGRFSGRQFSNSRSEMNVSTLELGDSALYLCASSLHRETDTQYFGPGTRLTVL.